The clone carrying this T cell receptor (beta chain) has just a few counts. Treatment given: around 19 received Ad26.COV2.S at low or high dose, single or two shots; roughly 5 received placebo; per-sample allocation not given. Sample collection was performed on day 63 after the first vaccine or placebo injection. The data stem from a study of Ad26.COV2.S vaccination and SARS-CoV-2 variants. Study-wide background: The authors gave Ad26.COV2.S intramuscularly, either once or twice 56 days apart.

The CDR3 runs 13 residues. Germline V lookup: CDR1 LGHDT, CDR2 YNNKEL (reference sequence). Deletions cut 11 bases from V and 1 base from J, with 11 bases between. The assay was immunoSEQ multiplex PCR, and TCRdb's table has in-frame clones only and misses some. This table holds about 680,000 clones, around 92% found once. The sample in question was peripheral blood, obtained in a trial of Ad26.COV2.S vaccine versus placebo. The genes are TRBV3-1 (or the pseudogene TRBV3-2) and TRBJ2-2; D gene uncertain. The TCR comes from a person aged 18-60 years who received the Ad26.COV2.S COVID-19 vaccine or a placebo. The chain's CDR3 is CAYQFRNTGELFF. CDR3 nucleotide sequence: TGTGCCTACCAATTCAGGAACACCGGGGAGCTGTTTTTT.